The source of this T cell receptor beta chain is a study of T cell responses to AZD1222 COVID-19 vaccine. This table comes from immunoSEQ multiplex PCR, and its TCRdb copy is limited to in-frame clones, with some not included. The table has approximately 100,000 clones, 87% seen once. CDR3 length equals 15 residues. Trimming cost V 7 bases and J 3 bases; bases outside gene matches: 10. Germline-derived CDR1 and CDR2 are MDHEN and SYDVKM. The source was peripheral blood, collected 28 days after the second AZD1222 dose. V gene TRBV28 combines with J gene TRBJ2-7; 9 bases are a match to TRBD1. The sequence came from an adult who received the AZD1222 COVID-19 vaccine. DNA for the CDR3: TGTGCCAGCAATGCCCTAGACAGGGGGATCTACGAGCAGTACTTC. Protein: CASNALDRGIYEQYF.